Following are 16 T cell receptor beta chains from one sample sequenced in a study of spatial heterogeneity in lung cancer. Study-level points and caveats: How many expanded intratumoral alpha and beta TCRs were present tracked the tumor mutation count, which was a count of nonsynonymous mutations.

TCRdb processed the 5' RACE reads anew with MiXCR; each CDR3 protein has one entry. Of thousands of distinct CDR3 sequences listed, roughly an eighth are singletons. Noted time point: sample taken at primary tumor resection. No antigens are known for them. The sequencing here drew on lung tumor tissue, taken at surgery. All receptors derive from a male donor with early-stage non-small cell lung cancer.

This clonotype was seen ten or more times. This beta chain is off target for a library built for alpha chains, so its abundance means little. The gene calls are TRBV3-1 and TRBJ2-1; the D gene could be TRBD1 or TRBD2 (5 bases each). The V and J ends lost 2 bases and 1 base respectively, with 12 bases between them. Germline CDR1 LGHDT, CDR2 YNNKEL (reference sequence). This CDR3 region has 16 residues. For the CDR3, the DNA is TGTGCCAGCAGCCAAAGGGGTGGGGGATCCTACAATGAGCAGTTCTTC. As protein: CASSQRGGGSYNEQFF.

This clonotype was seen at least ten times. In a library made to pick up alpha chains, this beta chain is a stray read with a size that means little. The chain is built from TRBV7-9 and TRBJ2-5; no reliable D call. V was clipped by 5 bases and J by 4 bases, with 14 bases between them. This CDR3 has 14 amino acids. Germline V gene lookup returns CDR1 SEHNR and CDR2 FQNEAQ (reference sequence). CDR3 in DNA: TGTGCCAGCAGCCAACCTCGGGCCCGAGAGACCCAGTACTTC. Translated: CASSQPRARETQYF.

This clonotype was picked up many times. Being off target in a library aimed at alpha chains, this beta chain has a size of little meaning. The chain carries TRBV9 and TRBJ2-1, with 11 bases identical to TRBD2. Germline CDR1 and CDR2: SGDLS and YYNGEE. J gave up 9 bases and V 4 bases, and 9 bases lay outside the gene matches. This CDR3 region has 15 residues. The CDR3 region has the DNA TGTGCCAGCAGCTCCGGACTAGCGGGTTTTACTGAGCAGTTCTTC. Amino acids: CASSSGLAGFTEQFF.

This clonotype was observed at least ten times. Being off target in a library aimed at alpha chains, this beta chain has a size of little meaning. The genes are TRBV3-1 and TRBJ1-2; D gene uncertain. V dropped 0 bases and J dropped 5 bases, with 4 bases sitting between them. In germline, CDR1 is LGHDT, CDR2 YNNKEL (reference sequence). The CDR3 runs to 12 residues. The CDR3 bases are TGTGCCAGCAGCCAAGAAACTTATGGCTACACCTTC. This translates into CASSQETYGYTF.

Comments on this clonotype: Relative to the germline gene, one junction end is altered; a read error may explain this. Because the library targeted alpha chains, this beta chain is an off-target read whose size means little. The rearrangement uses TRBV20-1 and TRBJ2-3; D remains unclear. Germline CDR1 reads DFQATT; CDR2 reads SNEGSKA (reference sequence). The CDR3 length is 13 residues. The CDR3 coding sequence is TGCAGTGCTAGAGGCGAGAGCACTGATACGCAGTATTTT. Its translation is CSARGESTDTQYF.

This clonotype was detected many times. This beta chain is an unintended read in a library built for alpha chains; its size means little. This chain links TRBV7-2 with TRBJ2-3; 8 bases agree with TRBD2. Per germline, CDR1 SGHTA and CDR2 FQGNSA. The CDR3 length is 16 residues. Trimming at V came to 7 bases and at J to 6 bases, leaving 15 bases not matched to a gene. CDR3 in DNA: TGTGCCAGCATTAAGGGGCAGACCGGGACTAGGGATACGCAGTATTTT. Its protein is CASIKGQTGTRDTQYF.

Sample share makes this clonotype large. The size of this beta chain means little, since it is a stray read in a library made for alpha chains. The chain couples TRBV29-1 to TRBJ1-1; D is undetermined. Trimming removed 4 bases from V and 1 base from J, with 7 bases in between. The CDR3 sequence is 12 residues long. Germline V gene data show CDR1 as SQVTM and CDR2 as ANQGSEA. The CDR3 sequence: CSVGSANTEAFF. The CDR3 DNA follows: TGCAGCGTTGGTTCCGCGAACACTGAAGCTTTCTTT.

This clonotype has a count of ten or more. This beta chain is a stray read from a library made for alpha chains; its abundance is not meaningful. As DNA, the CDR3 is TGCAGTGCTCTACAGGACGCAGATACGCAGTATTTT. This gives the protein CSALQDADTQYF. The genes are TRBV20-1 and TRBJ2-3; D may be TRBD1 (5 bases). Germline loops: CDR1 DFQATT, CDR2 SNEGSKA (reference sequence). Between the trimmed V and J ends, which lost 5 bases and 4 bases, there was a span of 10 bases. The CDR3 runs 12 residues.

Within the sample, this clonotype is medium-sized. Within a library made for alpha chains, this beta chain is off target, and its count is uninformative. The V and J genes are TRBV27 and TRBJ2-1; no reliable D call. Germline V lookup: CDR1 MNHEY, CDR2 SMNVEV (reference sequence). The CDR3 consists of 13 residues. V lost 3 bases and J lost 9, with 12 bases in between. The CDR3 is CASSFQQFGEQFF. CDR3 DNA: TGTGCCAGCAGTTTTCAGCAGTTCGGTGAGCAGTTCTTC.

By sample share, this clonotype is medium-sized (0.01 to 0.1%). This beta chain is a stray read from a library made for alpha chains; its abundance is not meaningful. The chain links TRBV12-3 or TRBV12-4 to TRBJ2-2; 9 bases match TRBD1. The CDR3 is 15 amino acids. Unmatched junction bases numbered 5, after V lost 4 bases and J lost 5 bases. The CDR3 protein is CASSSDRGKTGELFF. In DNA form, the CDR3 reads TGTGCCAGCAGTTCCGACAGGGGGAAAACCGGGGAGCTGTTTTTT.

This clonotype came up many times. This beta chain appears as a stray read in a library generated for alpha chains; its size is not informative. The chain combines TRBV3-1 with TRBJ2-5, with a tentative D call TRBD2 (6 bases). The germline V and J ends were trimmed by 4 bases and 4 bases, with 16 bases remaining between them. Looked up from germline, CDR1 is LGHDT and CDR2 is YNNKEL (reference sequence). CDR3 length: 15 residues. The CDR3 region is CASSPQFGSTETQYF. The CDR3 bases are TGTGCCAGCAGCCCCCAGTTCGGGAGTACAGAGACCCAGTACTTC.

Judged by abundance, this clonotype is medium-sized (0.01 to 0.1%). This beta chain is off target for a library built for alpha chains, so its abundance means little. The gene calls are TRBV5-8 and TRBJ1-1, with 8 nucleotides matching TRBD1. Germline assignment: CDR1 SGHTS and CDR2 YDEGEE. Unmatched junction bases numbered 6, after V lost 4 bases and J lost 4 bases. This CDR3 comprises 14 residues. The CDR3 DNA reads TGTGCCAGCAGCAATGGACAGGGTTCCACTGAAGCTTTCTTT. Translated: CASSNGQGSTEAFF.

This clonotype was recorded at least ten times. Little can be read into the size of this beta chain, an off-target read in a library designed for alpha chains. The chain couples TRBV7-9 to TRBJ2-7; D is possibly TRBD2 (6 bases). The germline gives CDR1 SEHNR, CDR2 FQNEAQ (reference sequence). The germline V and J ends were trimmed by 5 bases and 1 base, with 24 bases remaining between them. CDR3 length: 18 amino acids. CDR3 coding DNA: TGTGCCAGCAGCCCACTTAATAAGGCTAGCGCAAAATCCTACGAGCAGTACTTC. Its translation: CASSPLNKASAKSYEQYF. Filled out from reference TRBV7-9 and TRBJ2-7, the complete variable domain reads DTGVSQNPRHKITKRGQNVTFRCDPISEHNRLYWYRQTLGQGPEFLTYFQNEAQLEKSRLLSDRFSAERPKGSFSTLEIQRTEQGDSAMYLCASSPLNKASAKSYEQYFGPGTRLTVT.

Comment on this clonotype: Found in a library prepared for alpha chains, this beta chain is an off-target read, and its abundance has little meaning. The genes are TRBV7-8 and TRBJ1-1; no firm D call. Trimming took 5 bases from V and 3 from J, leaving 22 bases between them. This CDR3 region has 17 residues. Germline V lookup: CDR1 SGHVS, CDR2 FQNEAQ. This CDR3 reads CASSLFKGRVTDTEAFF. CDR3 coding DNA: TGTGCCAGCAGCCTGTTCAAAGGGAGGGTCACGGACACTGAAGCTTTCTTT.

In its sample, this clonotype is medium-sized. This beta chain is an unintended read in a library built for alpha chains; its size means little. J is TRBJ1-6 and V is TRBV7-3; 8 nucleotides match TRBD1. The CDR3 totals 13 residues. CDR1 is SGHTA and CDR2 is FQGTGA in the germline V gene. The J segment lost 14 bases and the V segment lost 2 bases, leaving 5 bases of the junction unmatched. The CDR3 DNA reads TGTGCCAGCAGCTTAGGGACAGGCAATTCCCTCCACTTT. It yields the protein CASSLGTGNSLHF.

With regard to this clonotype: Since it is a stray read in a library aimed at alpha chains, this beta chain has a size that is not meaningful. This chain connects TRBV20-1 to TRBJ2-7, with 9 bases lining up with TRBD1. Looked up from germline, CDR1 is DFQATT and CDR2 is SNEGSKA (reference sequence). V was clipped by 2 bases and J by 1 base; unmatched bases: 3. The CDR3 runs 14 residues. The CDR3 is CSARWGQGSYEQYF. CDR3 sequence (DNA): TGCAGTGCTAGATGGGGACAGGGTTCCTACGAGCAGTACTTC.